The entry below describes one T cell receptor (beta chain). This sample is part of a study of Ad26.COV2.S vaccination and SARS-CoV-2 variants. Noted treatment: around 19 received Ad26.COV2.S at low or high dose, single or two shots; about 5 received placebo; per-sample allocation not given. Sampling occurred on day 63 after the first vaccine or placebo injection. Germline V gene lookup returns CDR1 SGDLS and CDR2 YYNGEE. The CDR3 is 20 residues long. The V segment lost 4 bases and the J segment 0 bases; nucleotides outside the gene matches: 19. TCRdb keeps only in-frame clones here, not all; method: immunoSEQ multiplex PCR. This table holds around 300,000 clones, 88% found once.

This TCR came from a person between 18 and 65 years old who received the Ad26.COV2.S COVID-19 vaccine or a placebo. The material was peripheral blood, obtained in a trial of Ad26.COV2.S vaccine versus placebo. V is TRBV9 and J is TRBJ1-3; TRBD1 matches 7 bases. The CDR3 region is CASSPRAPGQSIGSGNTIYF. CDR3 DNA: TGTGCCAGCAGCCCGAGGGCTCCGGGACAGTCAATTGGCTCTGGAAACACCATATATTTT.